This record concerns one TCR beta chain sequence. The antigen is not known. The data are from a study of PD-1 blockade in classical Hodgkin lymphoma. About the study: Every 2 weeks, patients got 3 mg/kg intravenous nivolumab. Broader study findings: Whereas CD4+ TCR diversity had risen significantly by C4D1, CD8+ TCR diversity had not.

With no exception, relapse followed autologous stem cell transplantation in all patients, and brentuximab vedotin exposure varied. CDR1 is MNHNS, CDR2 SASEGT, per germline. This CDR3 has 15 amino acids. V gave up 1 base and J gave up 2 bases, with 9 bases separating them. Measured with immunoSEQ multiplex PCR; TCRdb has only the in-frame clones, and not every one. The sample lists some 93,000 clones; roughly 90% were seen once. The source is a human donor with classical Hodgkin lymphoma. The chain joins TRBV6-1 to TRBJ1-3; a weak D match, TRBD1 (6 bases). The input for sequencing was peripheral blood mononuclear cells (PBMCs), taken at baseline. DNA of the CDR3: TGTGCCAGCAGTGAAGTGCGGACAGCTGGAAACACCATATATTTT. Translated, it gives CASSEVRTAGNTIYF.